This T cell receptor (beta chain) came from a study of regulatory T cells in long-lasting Graves disease. The junction had 13 bases not matched to a gene; V was cut back by 5 bases and J by 6 bases. The germline gives CDR1 DFQATT, CDR2 SNEGSKA (reference sequence). The CDR3 length is 15 residues. Findings of the study overall: Persistent disease showed a preference for TRBV28, TRBJ1-2 and TRBJ2-5. Graves' patients with persistent disease showed TCR diversity lower than patients newly diagnosed. Analysis covered peripheral blood alone, not thyroid tissue.

Arm-PCR with iRepertoire HTBI primers amplified the CDR3 regions for these TCR beta libraries. TCRdb passed the multiplex PCR reads through MiXCR, listing each CDR3 protein once. The sample shows around 450,000 distinct CDR3 sequences, 20% to 25% of them seen only once. Worth noting for this clonotype: Its antigen is not known.

Stated time point: persistent/refractory GD, antithyroid drugs over 5 years with positive TRAb. The TCR library used RNA extracted from PBMCs. The receptor comes from a female donor with Graves disease. The sample was peripheral blood mononuclear cells (PBMCs), taken when the disease was refractory, from a patient treated with antithyroid drugs. The genes are TRBV20-1 and TRBJ1-2; TRBD1 aligns across 9 bases. Written as DNA, the CDR3 is TGCAGTGCTGTCATCCCCGGGACAGGGAGCAATGGCTACACCTTC. Translating gives CSAVIPGTGSNGYTF.